Below are 31 T cell receptor beta chains sequenced from a single sample in a study of cytomegalovirus exposure and HLA in healthy donors. The table came from immunoSEQ multiplex PCR; TCRdb's copy has only in-frame clones and leaves some out. Of about 240,000 clones in the sample, about 86% were seen once. Sample: PBMCs. The receptor set was obtained from a woman aged 25 to 39 in good health and CMV-seropositive.

The chain uses TRBV7-9 and TRBJ1-2; 9 bases match TRBD1. This CDR3 contains 15 residues. Germline V lookup: CDR1 SEHNR, CDR2 FQNEAQ (reference sequence). J gave up 8 bases and V 5 bases, and 12 bases lay outside the gene matches. CDR3 sequence reads: CASSPKPGQGFGYTF. For the CDR3, the DNA is TGTGCCAGCAGCCCGAAACCGGGACAGGGCTTCGGCTACACCTTC.

This chain connects TRBV6-5 to TRBJ1-1, with 7 bases aligning to TRBD1. The germline gives CDR1 MNHEY, CDR2 SVGAGI. This CDR3 contains 13 residues. V lost 6 bases, J lost 12 bases, and 13 bases stayed unmatched. The CDR3 DNA is TGTGCCAGCAGAGACCCACGGACAGGAGTGCCTTTCTTT. This sequence encodes CASRDPRTGVPFF.

The chain recombines TRBV30 with TRBJ1-2; D remains ambiguous. Trimming removed 1 base at V and 5 bases at J, with 8 bases between. The length of the CDR3 is 12 residues. Germline V gene lookup returns CDR1 GTSNPN and CDR2 SVGIG (reference sequence). The CDR3 is CAWSAGFYGYTF. The CDR3 DNA is TGTGCCTGGAGTGCAGGATTTTATGGCTACACCTTC.

For this clone: Sequence at one end of the junction differs from germline and may be a read error. CDR3 residues: CASSLVQNTEAFF. In DNA, the CDR3 is TGTGCTAGCAGCTTAGTTCAGAACACTGAAGCTTTCTTT. The gene calls are TRBV7-7 and TRBJ1-1; D not resolved. The CDR3 totals 13 residues. Germline V lookup: CDR1 SSHAT, CDR2 FNYEAQ (reference sequence).

The chain is built from TRBV10-1 and TRBJ1-5, with TRBD1 as a possible D gene (6 bases). CDR1 is WNHNN and CDR2 is SYGVQD in the germline V gene (reference sequence). V was trimmed by 5 bases and J by 12 bases, leaving 11 bases between them. The CDR3 spans 11 residues. Here the CDR3 reads CASSITGNQHF. CDR3 nucleotides: TGCGCCAGCAGTATTACAGGGAACCAGCATTTT.

This chain uses TRBV19 with TRBJ1-1; weak D call: TRBD1 (5 bases). V lost 7 bases and J lost 4, with 25 bases in between. CDR3 length equals 17 residues. CDR1 LNHDA and CDR2 SQIVND come from the germline V gene (reference sequence). CDR3 amino acids: CASNEVGPGGRFTEAFF. The CDR3 region has the DNA TGTGCCAGTAATGAGGTGGGGCCGGGAGGTAGGTTCACTGAAGCTTTCTTT.

The CDR3 nucleotides read TGTGCCAGCAGAGCAGAGCGACAGGCTAACTATGGCTACACCTTC. It is translated as CASRAERQANYGYTF. The V gene is TRBV2, the J gene TRBJ1-2; D possibly corresponds to TRBD1 (6 bases). V was pared by 6 bases and J by 0 bases, with 14 bases between. The CDR3 is 15 residues long. The V gene's germline CDR1 is SNHLY and CDR2 FYNNEI.

The J gene is TRBJ2-1, the V gene TRBV6-1; D perhaps matches TRBD2 (5 bases). The CDR3 runs 16 residues. V lost 6 bases, J lost 0 bases, and 15 bases lay in between. CDR1 and CDR2 from the germline V gene are MNHNS and SASEGT. The CDR3 sequence is CASRELGIGSYNEQFF. The CDR3 DNA is TGTGCCAGCAGGGAACTAGGAATAGGCTCCTACAATGAGCAGTTCTTC.

CDR3 region: CATTGRSHSGANVLTF. The CDR3 DNA sequence: TGTGCCACCACCGGGAGATCCCACTCTGGGGCCAACGTCCTGACTTTC. The V and J genes are TRBV15 and TRBJ2-6; D possibly corresponds to TRBD2 (6 bases). CDR1 LNHNV and CDR2 YYDKDF come from the germline V gene (reference sequence). Trimming cost V 7 bases and J 0 bases, with 13 bases left between them. The CDR3 covers 16 residues.

V gene TRBV30 combines with J gene TRBJ2-3; D remains ambiguous. With 2 bases removed from V and 2 bases from J, the gap between germline ends came to 11 bases. This CDR3 contains 14 residues. Germline V gene lookup returns CDR1 GTSNPN and CDR2 SVGIG (reference sequence). In DNA form, the CDR3 reads TGTGCCTGGAGTATCTGGGCCCACACAGATACGCAGTATTTT. Translation gives CAWSIWAHTDTQYF.

This clone was found once. The rearrangement joins TRBV25-1 to TRBJ2-3; the D is unclear. The CDR3 extends over 18 amino acids. Trimming pared 0 bases from V and 3 bases from J, leaving 19 bases between. The germline V gene encodes CDR1 MGHDK and CDR2 SYGVNS. The CDR3 loop is CASSEYFAASPTTDTQYF. CDR3 in DNA: TGTGCCAGCAGTGAATATTTTGCTGCCTCCCCCACAACAGATACGCAGTATTTT. Looking up the rest from reference TRBV25-1 and TRBJ2-3 gives the full variable domain: EADIYQTPRYLVIGTGKKITLECSQTMGHDKMYWYQQDPGMELHLIHYSYGVNSTEKGDLSSESTVSRIRTEHFPLTLESARPSHTSQYLCASSEYFAASPTTDTQYFGPGTRLTVL.

The rearrangement joins TRBV18 to TRBJ2-7, with 8 nucleotides matching TRBD2. The CDR3 extends over 17 amino acids. With 3 bases clipped from V and 5 bases from J, the junction kept 15 bases outside the gene matches. Looked up from germline, CDR1 is KGHSH and CDR2 is LQKENI. CDR3 protein: CASSPLTASGSTHEQYF. The CDR3 bases are TGTGCCAGCTCACCCCTTACAGCGAGCGGGAGTACCCACGAGCAGTACTTC.

This clone came up a few times. The chain uses TRBV6-1 and TRBJ2-5; 9 bases match TRBD1. The J segment lost 4 bases and the V segment lost 5 bases, leaving 5 bases of the junction unmatched. CDR1 is MNHNS and CDR2 is SASEGT in the germline V gene. This CDR3 contains 14 residues. CDR3 nucleotides: TGTGCCAGCAGTTTGACAGGGGGGATAGAGACCCAGTACTTC. Translating it yields CASSLTGGIETQYF.

The rearrangement links TRBV27 to TRBJ2-1; perhaps TRBD2 as D (6 bases). V was cut by 6 bases and J by 6 bases, with 12 bases left in between. The germline V gene encodes CDR1 MNHEY and CDR2 SMNVEV (reference sequence). CDR3 length: 13 residues. CDR3 sequence reads: CASSPGLSNEQFF. The DNA of the CDR3 is TGTGCCAGCAGCCCGGGACTCTCCAATGAGCAGTTCTTC.

V and J are TRBV29-1 and TRBJ2-1; a weak D match, TRBD1 (5 bases). The germline gives CDR1 SQVTM, CDR2 ANQGSEA. Trimming removed 4 bases from V and 8 bases from J, with 18 bases in between. The CDR3 runs 14 residues. CDR3 loop: CSVARSTVGDEQFF. CDR3 nucleotide sequence: TGCAGCGTTGCTAGATCGACAGTCGGTGATGAGCAGTTCTTC.

This clone was picked up one time. The chain combines TRBV2 with TRBJ2-3, with TRBD2 matching over 8 bases. V was pared by 4 bases and J by 2 bases, with 5 bases of the junction left unmatched. This CDR3 has 15 amino acids. Germline V CDR1 and CDR2: SNHLY, FYNNEI. CDR3 protein: CASSVQREHTDTQYF. CDR3 nucleotide sequence: TGTGCCAGCAGTGTTCAGCGGGAGCACACAGATACGCAGTATTTT.

The V and J genes are TRBV9 and TRBJ1-2; D is perhaps TRBD1 (5 bases). Trimming stripped 4 bases from V and 5 bases from J, with 18 bases between. CDR3 length: 15 amino acids. Germline assignment: CDR1 SGDLS and CDR2 YYNGEE. Written as DNA, the CDR3 is TGTGCCAGCAGCCCGCAGATGGGGCCTCAATATGGCTACACCTTC. It yields the protein CASSPQMGPQYGYTF.

This rearrangement joins TRBV5-8 to TRBJ2-6; D ambiguous. CDR1 and CDR2 (germline): SGHTS, YDEGEE. The CDR3 extends over 18 amino acids. Trimming took 0 bases from V and 0 from J, leaving 13 bases between them. The CDR3 loop reads CASSLVRQANSGANVLTF. The CDR3 nucleotides are TGTGCCAGCAGCTTGGTACGGCAGGCTAACTCTGGGGCCAACGTCCTGACTTTC.

The chain joins TRBV15 to TRBJ2-3, with 7 bases lining up with TRBD2. The CDR3 consists of 15 residues. The V segment lost 0 bases and the J segment 2 bases; nucleotides outside the gene matches: 2. Germline V gene data show CDR1 as LNHNV and CDR2 as YYDKDF (reference sequence). The CDR3 sequence is CATSRDLADTDTQYF. CDR3 nucleotide sequence: TGTGCCACCAGCAGAGACCTAGCGGACACAGATACGCAGTATTTT.

This clone was observed a single time. The chain employs TRBV29-1 and TRBJ2-1; possible D gene TRBD2, 5 bases. The CDR3 contains 14 residues. Germline CDR1 is SQVTM and CDR2 is ANQGSEA. Trimming shortened V by 7 bases and J by 3 bases, and 16 bases separated the two germline ends. The chain's CDR3 is CSGRGSTYYNEQFF. The DNA for the CDR3 is TGCAGCGGTCGCGGGTCTACATACTACAATGAGCAGTTCTTC.

This chain connects TRBV29-1 to TRBJ2-7; 7 bases line up with TRBD2. This CDR3 region has 15 residues. V dropped 1 base and J dropped 4; count of bases not matched to a gene: 10. The germline CDR1 and CDR2 sequences are SQVTM and ANQGSEA. The CDR3 spells CSVEAASGRRYEQYF. The CDR3 nucleotides are TGCAGCGTTGAAGCCGCATCCGGGAGGCGGTACGAGCAGTACTTC.

Concerning this clone itself: An end of the junction does not agree with germline; a read error may underlie this. The rearrangement joins TRBV19 to TRBJ1-5; perhaps TRBD1 as D (5 bases). The CDR3 contains 15 residues. Germline V gene lookup returns CDR1 LNHDA and CDR2 SQIVND (reference sequence). CDR3 bases: TGTGCCAGTAGTATAGATAAGGCAGGGTCTCAGGCCCAGCATTTT. It translates to CASSIDKAGSQAQHF.

The chain uses TRBV4-2 and TRBJ1-1; 9 bases are a match to TRBD1. CDR1 and CDR2 from the germline V gene are LGHNA and YNFKEQ. The V and J ends lost 1 base and 4 bases, in that order; junction bases with no gene match: 7. The CDR3 has 16 residues. This chain's CDR3 is CASSQVPTGQGTEAFF. The CDR3 coding sequence is TGTGCCAGCAGCCAAGTCCCCACGGGACAGGGCACTGAAGCTTTCTTT.

Here the CDR3 reads CASKPGTNTGELFF. CDR3 DNA sequence: TGTGCCAGCAAGCCGGGGACTAACACCGGGGAGCTGTTTTTT. This chain joins TRBV2 and TRBJ2-2, with D maybe TRBD2 (6 bases). This CDR3 contains 14 residues. Germline values: CDR1 SNHLY, CDR2 FYNNEI. Trimming shortened V by 7 bases and J by 2 bases, and 11 bases separated the two germline ends. The complete variable domain, with remaining parts taken from reference TRBV2 and TRBJ2-2, reads EPEVTQTPSHQVTQMGQEVILRCVPISNHLYFYWYRQILGQKVEFLVSFYNNEISEKSEIFDDQFSVERPDGSNFTLKIRSTKLEDSAMYFCASKPGTNTGELFFGEGSRLTVL.

This clone came up once. V is TRBV27 and J is TRBJ2-3; D is possibly TRBD2 (5 bases). The CDR3 has 15 residues. CDR1 MNHEY and CDR2 SMNVEV come from the germline V gene (reference sequence). V was cut by 6 bases and J by 2 bases, with 15 bases left in between. The CDR3 loop reads CASRPVPGDTDTQYF. The CDR3 nucleotides read TGTGCCAGCAGACCGGTCCCCGGGGACACAGATACGCAGTATTTT.

This chain joins TRBV19 and TRBJ1-2, with a weak D call TRBD1 (5 bases). CDR3 length: 17 amino acids. The V end was cut by 6 bases, the J end by 2 bases, with 22 bases between. The V gene's germline CDR1 is LNHDA and CDR2 SQIVND (reference sequence). The CDR3, as DNA: TGTGCCAGTAGCCCCACGACGGGAGGGGTGCGAAACTATGGCTACACCTTC. Protein sequence: CASSPTTGGVRNYGYTF. Together with reference TRBV19 and TRBJ1-2, the CDR3 gives the full variable domain: DGGITQSPKYLFRKEGQNVTLSCEQNLNHDAMYWYRQDPGQGLRLIYYSQIVNDFQKGDIAEGYSVSREKKESFPLTVTSAQKNPTAFYLCASSPTTGGVRNYGYTFGSGTRLTVV.

The V and J genes are TRBV6-1 and TRBJ1-2; 9 bases line up with TRBD1. CDR1 and CDR2 from the germline V gene are MNHNS and SASEGT. Trimming at V came to 5 bases and at J to 8 bases, leaving 6 bases not matched to a gene. CDR3 length: 13 residues. The CDR3 nucleotides are TGTGCCAGCAGTCCTACAGGGGGCATCGGCTACACCTTC. Its protein product is CASSPTGGIGYTF.

CDR3 residues: CASSSPEGRTEAFF. CDR3 nucleotide sequence: TGTGCCAGCAGCTCCCCAGAGGGGAGGACTGAAGCTTTCTTT. The J gene is TRBJ1-1, the V gene TRBV11-2, with D tentatively TRBD1 (5 bases). The CDR3 extends over 14 amino acids. Trimming took 4 bases from V and 5 from J, leaving 14 bases between them. Per germline, CDR1 SGHAT and CDR2 FQNNGV.

Only a few counts were recorded for this clone. This chain connects TRBV13 to TRBJ2-1, with D maybe TRBD2 (6 bases). The germline CDR1 and CDR2 sequences are PRHDT and FYEKMQ (reference sequence). V shed 5 bases and J shed 8 bases, with 13 bases lying between them. CDR3 length: 13 residues. CDR3 DNA sequence: TGTGCCAGCAGCCAAAACCGCGGGGATGAGCAGTTCTTC. It specifies CASSQNRGDEQFF.

This clone was seen only once. The chain links TRBV19 to TRBJ2-1, with 8 nucleotides matching TRBD2. The CDR3 is 16 residues long. V lost 2 bases and J lost 6; bases outside the gene matches: 9. Germline CDR1 is LNHDA and CDR2 is SQIVND (reference sequence). The CDR3 DNA reads as TGTGCCAGTAGTATAAGCGGGGGAGTAAGGGGCAATGAGCAGTTCTTC. This encodes CASSISGGVRGNEQFF.

The rearrangement joins TRBV15 to TRBJ2-7; 10 positions match TRBD1. Trimming cost V 4 bases and J 5 bases; bases outside gene matches: 8. This CDR3 has 15 amino acids. Germline assignment: CDR1 LNHNV and CDR2 YYDKDF (reference sequence). CDR3: CATSTRRDRGHEQYF. CDR3 nucleotides: TGTGCCACCAGCACTCGCCGGGACAGGGGCCACGAGCAGTACTTC.